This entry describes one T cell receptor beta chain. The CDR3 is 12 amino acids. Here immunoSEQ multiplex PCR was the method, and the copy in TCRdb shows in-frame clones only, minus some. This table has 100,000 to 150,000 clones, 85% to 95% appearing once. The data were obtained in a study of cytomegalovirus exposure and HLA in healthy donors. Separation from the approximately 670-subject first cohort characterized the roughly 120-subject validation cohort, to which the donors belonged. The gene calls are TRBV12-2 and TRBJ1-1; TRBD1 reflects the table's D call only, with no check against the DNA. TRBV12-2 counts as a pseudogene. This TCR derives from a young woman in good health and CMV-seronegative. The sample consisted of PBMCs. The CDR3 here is CASRFSGAEAFF. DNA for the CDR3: TGTGCAAGTCGCTTCTCAGGTGCTGAAGCTTTCTTT.